This TCR beta chain is from a study of identifying expanded T cells in peripheral blood. Study results and caveats: Technical replicates showed roughly 1.2 changed clones; two weeks about 16.4; four weeks 19. Variance in clone template counts between approximately 2-week samples significantly increased with total template count across all healthy donors.

This clone occurred once. Its antigen is still unknown. The CDR3 has 15 amino acids. The V and J ends lost 0 bases and 0 bases respectively, with 9 bases between them. Germline CDR1 reads SGHRS; CDR2 reads YFSETQ. Produced via immunoSEQ multiplex PCR; TCRdb's table is partial and in-frame only. The data hold about 100,000 clones, with over 75% observed a single time. The sequenced material came from blood. This receptor was identified in a person aged 18 to 70 in good health. The J gene is TRBJ1-1, the V gene TRBV5-1, with D hard to call. The CDR3 region is CASSLGGDLNTEAFF. The CDR3 DNA sequence: TGCGCCAGCAGCTTGGGGGGAGACTTGAACACTGAAGCTTTCTTT.